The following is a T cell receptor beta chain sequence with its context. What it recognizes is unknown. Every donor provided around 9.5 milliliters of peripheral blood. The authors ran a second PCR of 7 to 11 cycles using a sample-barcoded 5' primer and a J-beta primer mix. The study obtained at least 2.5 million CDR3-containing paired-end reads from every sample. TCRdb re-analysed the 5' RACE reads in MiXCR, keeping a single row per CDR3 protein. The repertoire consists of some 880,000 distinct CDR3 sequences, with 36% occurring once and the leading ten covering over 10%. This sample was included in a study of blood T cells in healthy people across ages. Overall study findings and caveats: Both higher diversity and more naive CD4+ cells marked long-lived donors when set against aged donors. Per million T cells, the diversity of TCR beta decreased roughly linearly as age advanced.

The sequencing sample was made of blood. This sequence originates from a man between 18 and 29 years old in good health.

The CDR3 region has the DNA TGTGCCAGCAGCTTGGCTGACAGAACCTACGAGCAGTACTTC. Translated: CASSLADRTYEQYF. The chain carries TRBV5-5 and TRBJ2-7; perhaps TRBD1 as D (5 bases). Looked up from germline, CDR1 is SGHKS and CDR2 is YYEKEE (reference sequence). With 0 bases removed from V and 2 bases from J, the gap between germline ends came to 9 bases. The CDR3 is 14 residues long.